The following is a T cell receptor (beta chain) sequence with its context. What it binds is unknown. The data belong to a study of OX40 agonist ivuxolimab in advanced cancers. Study at large: Patients with prior anti-PD-1, anti-PD-L1 or anti-CTLA-4 therapy were eligible; 35% to 45% had some. Points from the study as a whole: Some nonresponders also had low normalized T-cell clonal expansion. The CD4+ and CD8+ T cells in the blood had expanded clonally by week 6 at 0.1 to 3.0 mg/kg. CD8+ T cells (on average) carried more expanded clones than CD4+ T cells.

The junction had 6 bases not matched to a gene; V was cut back by 4 bases and J by 8 bases. Germline V gene sequence: CDR1 GTSNPN, CDR2 SVGIG (reference sequence). There are 13 residues in the CDR3. Libraries were prepared by immunoSEQ multiplex PCR; TCRdb keeps only in-frame clonotypes and omits some of them. Of roughly 48,000 clones listed, approximately 90% were seen once; the top ten hold less than 60%. The specimen was CD4+ or CD8+ T cells sorted from blood, collected in a trial of the OX40 agonist ivuxolimab. The sequence derives from an adult with an advanced solid tumor such as melanoma, head and neck, liver or kidney cancer. This chain connects TRBV30 to TRBJ1-4; 8 bases line up with TRBD1. The CDR3, as DNA: TGTGCCTGGAAAACAGGGGGAGGAGAAAAACTGTTTTTT. It translates to CAWKTGGGEKLFF.